This T cell receptor (beta chain) was sequenced for a study of CD8 T cells in ankylosing spondylitis. This clonotype was observed many times. TCRdb itself ran the 5' RACE reads through MiXCR, one entry per CDR3 protein. In the table there are 35,000 to 50,000 distinct CDR3 sequences, less than 4% of which are singletons. Sequences were obtained from blood, either unsorted or a sorted T cell fraction (not recorded which). The source of this sequence is a male donor with ankylosing spondylitis or in good health (not recorded which).

The CDR3 reads CASSARTPGDTIYF. CDR3 coding DNA: TGTGCCAGCAGCGCACGTACGCCGGGGGACACCATATATTTT. V is TRBV9 and J is TRBJ1-3; possible D gene TRBD1, 5 bases. V was clipped by 3 bases and J by 8 bases, with 15 bases between them. The length of the CDR3 is 14 residues. Germline V gene data show CDR1 as SGDLS and CDR2 as YYNGEE.